This T cell receptor (beta chain) originates from a study of Graves' ophthalmopathy and Graves' hyperthyroidism. Germline CDR1 MNHEY, CDR2 SVGEGT. This CDR3 comprises 15 residues. Amplified TCR beta CDR3 regions were obtained using RNA transcripts as template. After a first-round RT-PCR with HTBI primers, a second-round multiplex PCR was run. Via MiXCR, TCRdb re-called the multiplex PCR reads, giving one row per CDR3 protein. The profile covers hundreds of thousands of distinct CDR3 sequences, with 22% appearing a single time and around 7% taken by the ten largest. With regard to this clonotype: A read error may produce the germline difference seen at one junction end.

J is TRBJ2-5 and V is TRBV6-2 or TRBV6-3, with 11 positions matching TRBD2. The sequenced sample consisted of peripheral blood. The TCR sequence derives from a woman under 30 with stable Graves' hyperthyroidism. Some clones in this sample may be carry-over from other donors' samples. DNA for the CDR3: TGTGCCAGCAGTGACCGACTAGCGGGGTCGGAGACCCAGGACTTC. Protein product: CASSDRLAGSETQDF.